This T cell receptor beta chain is drawn from a study of T cell changes during pregnancy in multiple sclerosis. V lost 6 bases to trimming and J lost 5 bases, with 8 bases between them. The CDR3 extends over 12 amino acids. Looked up from germline, CDR1 is MNHNS and CDR2 is SASEGT. Profiling relied on immunoSEQ multiplex PCR, and the TCRdb table lists in-frame clones only, not all of them. The sample carries under 75,000 clones, 91% recorded once. This chain links TRBV6-1 with TRBJ2-1; D may be TRBD1 (5 bases). The receptor's source is a female donor with multiple sclerosis, enrolled in a pregnancy study. Sequences were derived from peripheral blood, sampled in the first trimester of pregnancy. The CDR3, as DNA: TGTGCCAGCAGGCAGGGAAACAATGAGCAGTTCTTC. Amino acids: CASRQGNNEQFF.